This T cell receptor (beta chain) was identified in a study of blood T cell repertoires in COVID-19. At the level of the study: The samples span acute and convalescent COVID-19 from the United States, Italy and Spain. T cells, B-cell-depleted T cells, or PBMCs provided the cDNA or gDNA that served as material.

Germline V gene lookup returns CDR1 LGHDT and CDR2 YNNKEL (reference sequence). V dropped 1 base and J dropped 3 bases, with 19 bases sitting between them. This CDR3 spans 17 amino acids. In the original processing: Amplifying reference gene primers gave estimates of nucleated cell counts. Sequenced by immunoSEQ multiplex PCR; TCRdb stores in-frame clones only, minus some. V and J calls and clone size are given by that table; D and trimming were obtained from the DNA. The data hold 250,000 or so clones, with around 88% observed a single time. V usage is TRBV3-1 (or the pseudogene TRBV3-2) and J usage is TRBJ2-7, with D perhaps matching TRBD1 (5 bases). Sequencing was carried out using peripheral blood. The clonotype originates from a man aged 25 to 40 with active or convalescent COVID-19. CDR3 DNA: TGTGCCAGCAGCCAAGGAGCAACTGCAGGGTTGGACTACGAGCAGTACTTC. It encodes CASSQGATAGLDYEQYF.